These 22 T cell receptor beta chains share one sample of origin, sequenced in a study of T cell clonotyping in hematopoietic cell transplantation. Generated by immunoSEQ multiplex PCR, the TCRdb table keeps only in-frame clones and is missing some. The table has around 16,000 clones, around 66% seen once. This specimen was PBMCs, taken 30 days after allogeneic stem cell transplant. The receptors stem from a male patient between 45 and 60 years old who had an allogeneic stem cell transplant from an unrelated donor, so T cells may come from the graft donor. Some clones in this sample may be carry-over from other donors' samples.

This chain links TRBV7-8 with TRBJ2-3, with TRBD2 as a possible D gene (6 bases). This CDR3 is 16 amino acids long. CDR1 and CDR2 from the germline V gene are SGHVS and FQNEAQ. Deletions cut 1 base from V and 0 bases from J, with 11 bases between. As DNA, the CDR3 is TGTGCCAGCAGCTTAGTGGGGGGTTCTAGCACAGATACGCAGTATTTT. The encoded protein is CASSLVGGSSTDTQYF.

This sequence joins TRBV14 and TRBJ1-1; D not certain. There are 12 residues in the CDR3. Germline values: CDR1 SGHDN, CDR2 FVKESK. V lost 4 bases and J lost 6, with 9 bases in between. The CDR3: CASSPLAAEAFF. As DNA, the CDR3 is TGTGCCAGCAGCCCCCTGGCCGCTGAAGCTTTCTTT.

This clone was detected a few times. DNA of the CDR3: TGTGCCTGGAGTCTTGAGCGCGATGAGCAGTTCTTC. Translation gives CAWSLERDEQFF. The chain combines TRBV30 with TRBJ2-1; D is ambiguous. V gave up 2 bases and J gave up 8 bases, with 10 bases separating them. The CDR3 spans 12 residues. Germline V gene sequence: CDR1 GTSNPN, CDR2 SVGIG (reference sequence).

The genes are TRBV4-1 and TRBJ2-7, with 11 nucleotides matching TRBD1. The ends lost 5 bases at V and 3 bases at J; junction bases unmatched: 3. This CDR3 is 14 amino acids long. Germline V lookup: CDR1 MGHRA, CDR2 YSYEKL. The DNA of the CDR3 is TGCGCCAGCAGCATTGGGACAGGGGGCTACGAGCAGTACTTC. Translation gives CASSIGTGGYEQYF.

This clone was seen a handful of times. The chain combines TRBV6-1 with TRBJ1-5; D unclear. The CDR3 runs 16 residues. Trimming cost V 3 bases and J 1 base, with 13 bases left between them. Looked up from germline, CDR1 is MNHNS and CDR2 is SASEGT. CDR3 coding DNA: TGTGCCAGCAGTGATCGAGGAGGAGGGAGCAATCAGCCCCAGCATTTT. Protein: CASSDRGGGSNQPQHF.

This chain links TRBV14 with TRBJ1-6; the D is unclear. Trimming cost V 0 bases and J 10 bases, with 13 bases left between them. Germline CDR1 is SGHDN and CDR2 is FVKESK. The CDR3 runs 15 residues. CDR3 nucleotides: TGTGCCAGCAGCCAAGATTGGCAGGTGGGGTCACCCCTCCACTTT. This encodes CASSQDWQVGSPLHF.

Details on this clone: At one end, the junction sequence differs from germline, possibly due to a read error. In DNA, the CDR3 is TGCAGTGGGTCCCTGAACCACTTC. It is translated as CSGSLNHF. The chain couples TRBV20-1 to TRBJ2-5, with D unclear. Germline CDR1 reads DFQATT; CDR2 reads SNEGSKA (reference sequence). The CDR3 runs to 8 residues.

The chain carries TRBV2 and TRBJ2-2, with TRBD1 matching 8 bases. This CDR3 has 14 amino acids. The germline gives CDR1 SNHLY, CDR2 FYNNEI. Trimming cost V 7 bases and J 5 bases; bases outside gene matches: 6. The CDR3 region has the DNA TGTGCCAGCAAGGGACAGGAGGCGACCGGGGAGCTGTTTTTT. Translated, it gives CASKGQEATGELFF.

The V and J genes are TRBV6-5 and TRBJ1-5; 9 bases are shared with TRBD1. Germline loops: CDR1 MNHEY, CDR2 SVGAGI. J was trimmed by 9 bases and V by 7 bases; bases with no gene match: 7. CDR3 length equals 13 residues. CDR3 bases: TGTGCCAGCACCAGGGACAGGGATGGGCCCCAGCATTTT. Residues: CASTRDRDGPQHF.

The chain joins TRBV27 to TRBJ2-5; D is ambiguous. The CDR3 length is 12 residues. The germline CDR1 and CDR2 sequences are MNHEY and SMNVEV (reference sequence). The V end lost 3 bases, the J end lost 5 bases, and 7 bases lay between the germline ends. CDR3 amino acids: CASSLLGETQYF. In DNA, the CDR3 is TGTGCCAGCAGTTTGCTTGGGGAGACCCAGTACTTC.

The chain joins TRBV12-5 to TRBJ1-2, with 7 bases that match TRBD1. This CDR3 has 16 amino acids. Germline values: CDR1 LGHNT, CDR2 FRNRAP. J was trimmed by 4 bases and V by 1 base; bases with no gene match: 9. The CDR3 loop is CASGLAQQGTVYGYTF. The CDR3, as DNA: TGTGCTAGTGGTTTGGCCCAACAGGGGACGGTCTATGGCTACACCTTC.

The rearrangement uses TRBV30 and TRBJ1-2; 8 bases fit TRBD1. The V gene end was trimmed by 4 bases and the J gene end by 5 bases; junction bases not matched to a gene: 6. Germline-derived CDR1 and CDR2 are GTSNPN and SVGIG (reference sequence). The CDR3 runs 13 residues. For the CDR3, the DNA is TGTGCCTGGACCGGGACAGGAGGATATGGCTACACCTTC. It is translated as CAWTGTGGYGYTF. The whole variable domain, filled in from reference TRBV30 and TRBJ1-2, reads SQTIHQWPATLVQPVGSPLSLECTVEGTSNPNLYWYRQAAGRGLQLLFYSVGIGQISSEVPQNLSASRPQDRQFILSSKKLLLSDSGFYLCAWTGTGGYGYTFGSGTRLTVV.

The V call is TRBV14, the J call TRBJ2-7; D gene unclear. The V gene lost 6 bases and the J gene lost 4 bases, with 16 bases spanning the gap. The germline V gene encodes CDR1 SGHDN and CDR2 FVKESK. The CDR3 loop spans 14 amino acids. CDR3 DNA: TGTGCCAGCAGTCGCCGACGGACGGTTTACGAGCAGTACTTC. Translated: CASSRRRTVYEQYF.

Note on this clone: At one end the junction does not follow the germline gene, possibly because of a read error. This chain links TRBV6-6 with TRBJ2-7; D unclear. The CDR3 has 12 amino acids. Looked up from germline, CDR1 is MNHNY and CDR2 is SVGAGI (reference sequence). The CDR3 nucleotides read TGTGCCAGCAGTTACGACGGCTACGGGCAGTACTTC. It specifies CASSYDGYGQYF.

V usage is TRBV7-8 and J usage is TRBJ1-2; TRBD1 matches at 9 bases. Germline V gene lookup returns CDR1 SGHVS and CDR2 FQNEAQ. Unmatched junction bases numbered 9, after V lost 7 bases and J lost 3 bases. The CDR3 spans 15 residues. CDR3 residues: CASTLTGGNDYGYTF. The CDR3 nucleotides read TGTGCCAGCACCCTGACAGGGGGAAACGACTATGGCTACACCTTC.

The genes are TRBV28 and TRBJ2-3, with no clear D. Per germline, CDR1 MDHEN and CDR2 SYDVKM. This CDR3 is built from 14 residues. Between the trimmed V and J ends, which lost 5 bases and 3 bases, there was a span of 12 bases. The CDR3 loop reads CASSPLMRTDTQYF. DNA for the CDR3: TGTGCCAGCAGTCCTTTAATGCGGACAGATACGCAGTATTTT.

CDR3 DNA: TGTGCCTGGAGTAAAGGGGGGACAGGGCATCAGCCCCAGCATTTT. Translation gives CAWSKGGTGHQPQHF. The rearrangement links TRBV30 to TRBJ1-5, with 9 positions matching TRBD1. V trimming: 2 bases; J trimming: 5 bases; junction bases outside the gene matches: 7. The CDR3 sequence is 15 residues long. The germline V gene has CDR1 GTSNPN and CDR2 SVGIG (reference sequence). The full variable domain, rest sourced from reference TRBV30 and TRBJ1-5, is SQTIHQWPATLVQPVGSPLSLECTVEGTSNPNLYWYRQAAGRGLQLLFYSVGIGQISSEVPQNLSASRPQDRQFILSSKKLLLSDSGFYLCAWSKGGTGHQPQHFGDGTRLSIL.

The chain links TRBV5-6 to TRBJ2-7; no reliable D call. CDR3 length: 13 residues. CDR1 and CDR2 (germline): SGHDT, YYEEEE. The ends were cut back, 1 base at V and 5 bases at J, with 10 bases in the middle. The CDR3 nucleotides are TGTGCCAGCAGCTTGAGGTTAAGGGACGAGCAGTACTTC. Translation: CASSLRLRDEQYF.

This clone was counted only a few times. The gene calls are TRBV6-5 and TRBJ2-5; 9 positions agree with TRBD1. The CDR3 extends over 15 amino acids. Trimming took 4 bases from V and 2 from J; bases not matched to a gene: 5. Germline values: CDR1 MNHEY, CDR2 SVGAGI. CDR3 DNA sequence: TGTGCCAGCAGTTCATCACAGGGGGCTCAAGAGACCCAGTACTTC. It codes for CASSSSQGAQETQYF.

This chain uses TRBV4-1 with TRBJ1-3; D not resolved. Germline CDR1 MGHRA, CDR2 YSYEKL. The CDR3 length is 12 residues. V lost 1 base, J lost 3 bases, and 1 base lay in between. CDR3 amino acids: CASSQVGNTIYF. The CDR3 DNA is TGCGCCAGCAGCCAAGTTGGAAACACCATATATTTT.

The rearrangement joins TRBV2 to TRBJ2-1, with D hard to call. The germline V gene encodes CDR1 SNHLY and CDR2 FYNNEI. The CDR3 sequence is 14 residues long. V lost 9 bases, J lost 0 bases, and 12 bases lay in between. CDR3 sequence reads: CARNVGRSYNEQFF. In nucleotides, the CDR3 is TGTGCCAGGAACGTCGGCCGCTCCTACAATGAGCAGTTCTTC.

The CDR3 region is CASSQHPLAEVSYEQYF. The DNA for the CDR3 is TGCGCCAGCAGCCAACATCCACTAGCGGAGGTATCCTACGAGCAGTACTTC. The rearrangement uses TRBV4-1 and TRBJ2-7, with TRBD2 matching over 8 bases. Per the germline V gene, CDR1 is MGHRA and CDR2 is YSYEKL. The CDR3 covers 17 residues. With 2 bases clipped from V and 1 base from J, the junction kept 10 bases outside the gene matches.